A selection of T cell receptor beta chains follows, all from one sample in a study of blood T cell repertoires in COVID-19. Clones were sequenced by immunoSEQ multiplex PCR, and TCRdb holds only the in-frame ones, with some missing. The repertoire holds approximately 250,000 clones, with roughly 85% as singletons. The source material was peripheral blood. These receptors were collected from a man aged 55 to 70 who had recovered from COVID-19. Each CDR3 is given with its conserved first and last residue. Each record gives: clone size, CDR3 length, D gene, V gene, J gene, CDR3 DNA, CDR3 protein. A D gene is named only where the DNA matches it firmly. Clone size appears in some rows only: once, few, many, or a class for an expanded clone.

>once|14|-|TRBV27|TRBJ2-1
TGTGCCAGCAGTTTTCAGAATTCCTACAATGAGCAGTTCTTC
CASSFQNSYNEQFF
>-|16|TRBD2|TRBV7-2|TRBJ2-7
TGTGCCAGCAGCTTAGGGCCGCTAGCGGGAAGACACGAGCAGTACTTC
CASSLGPLAGRHEQYF
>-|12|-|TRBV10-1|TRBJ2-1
TGCGCCAGCGGGGGACAAGGAATTGAGCAGTTCTTC
CASGGQGIEQFF
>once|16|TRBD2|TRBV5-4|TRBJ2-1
TGTGCCAGCAGTTCCCCGGCACTAGCGGGGGCCAATGAGCAGTTCTTC
CASSSPALAGANEQFF
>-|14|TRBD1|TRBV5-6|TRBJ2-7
TGTGCCAGCAGCAAAGGGACAGGGGGCCACGAGCAGTACTTC
CASSKGTGGHEQYF
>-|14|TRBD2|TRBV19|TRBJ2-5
TGTGCCAGTAGTACCAATAGCGGGTCAGAGACCCAGTACTTC
CASSTNSGSETQYF
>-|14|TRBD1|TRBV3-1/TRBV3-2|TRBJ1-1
TGTGCCAGCAGCCTCAGGGGGCGCGACACTGAAGCTTTCTTT
CASSLRGRDTEAFF
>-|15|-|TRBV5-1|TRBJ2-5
TGCGCCAGCTGGGGTACAGGGAGAGGCCAAGAGACCCAGTACTTC
CASWGTGRGQETQYF
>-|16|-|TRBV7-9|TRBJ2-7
TGTGCCAGCAGCCTAGTAGGGGGAGTACTCTCCTACGAGCAGTACTTC
CASSLVGGVLSYEQYF
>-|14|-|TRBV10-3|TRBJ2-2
TGTGCCATCAGGGGCGGGGGCGCTTCTGGGGAGCTGTTTTTT
CAIRGGGASGELFF
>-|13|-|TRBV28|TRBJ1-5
TGTGCCAGCTTAACGCCCGGGGAGCAGCCCCAGCATTTT
CASLTPGEQPQHF
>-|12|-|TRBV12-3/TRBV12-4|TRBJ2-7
TGTGCCAGCAGTTTCCAGGGATTCGAGCAGTACTTC
CASSFQGFEQYF
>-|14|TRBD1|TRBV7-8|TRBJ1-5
TGTGCCAGCAGCGGGACAGGGGTAAATCAGCCCCAGCATTTT
CASSGTGVNQPQHF
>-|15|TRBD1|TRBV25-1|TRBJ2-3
TGTGCCAGCAGTGAGACAGGGACCGTTACAGATACGCAGTATTTT
CASSETGTVTDTQYF
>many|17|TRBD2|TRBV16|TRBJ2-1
TGTGCCAGCAGCCAATCCCTCGGGAGGGGGGCCCGCGATGAGCAGTTCTTC
CASSQSLGRGARDEQFF
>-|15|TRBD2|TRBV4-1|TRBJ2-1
TGCGCCAGCAGCCTCACAGCCGGGACTAGGGTTGAGCAGTTCTTC
CASSLTAGTRVEQFF
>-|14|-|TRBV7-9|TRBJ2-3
TGTGCCAGCAGCTTTAGCGCGGGGTCAGATACGCAGTATTTT
CASSFSAGSDTQYF
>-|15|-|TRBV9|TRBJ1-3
TGTGCCAGCAGCGTATCCGGTAACTCTGGAAACACCATATATTTT
CASSVSGNSGNTIYF
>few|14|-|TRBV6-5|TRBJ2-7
TGTGCCAGCAGTTACTCGCCGGGATCCTACGAGCAGTACTTC
CASSYSPGSYEQYF
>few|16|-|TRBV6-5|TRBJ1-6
TGTGCCAGCAGTTACCAGGGGCAAGGGGTAGGTTCACCCCTCCACTTT
CASSYQGQGVGSPLHF
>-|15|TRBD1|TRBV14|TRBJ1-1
TGTGCCAGCAGCCGGTACAGGGGGCCGAACACTGAAGCTTTCTTT
CASSRYRGPNTEAFF
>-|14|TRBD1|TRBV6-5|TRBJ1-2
TGTGCCAGCAGTCACAGGGGGCTCGGCTATGGCTACACCTTC
CASSHRGLGYGYTF
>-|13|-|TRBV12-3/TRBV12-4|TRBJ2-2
TGTGCCAGCAGTCCGTCAGGGACCGGGGAGCTGTTTTTT
CASSPSGTGELFF
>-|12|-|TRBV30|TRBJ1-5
TGTGCCTGGTCCGGGGGAGGTCAGCCCCAGCATTTT
CAWSGGGQPQHF
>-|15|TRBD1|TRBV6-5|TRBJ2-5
TGTGCCAGCAACAACCGACAGGGTGGGTTGGAGACCCAGTACTTC
CASNNRQGGLETQYF
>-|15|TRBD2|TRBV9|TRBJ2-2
TGTGCCAGCAGCTCGCGGGGGGCGAACACCGGGGAGCTGTTTTTT
CASSSRGANTGELFF
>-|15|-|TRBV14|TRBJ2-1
TGTGCCAGCAGCCGCTGGGGAGGGGGATACAATGAGCAGTTCTTC
CASSRWGGGYNEQFF